Included here is one T cell receptor beta chain sequence, with context. Data came from immunoSEQ multiplex PCR; TCRdb stores just in-frame clones and leaves some out. The sample has approximately 170,000 clones; roughly nine tenths are singletons. The record originates from a study of blood T cell repertoires in COVID-19. Across the study: The cDNA or gDNA used as material had been derived from T cells, B-cell-depleted T cells, or PBMCs.

The length of the CDR3 is 16 residues. Trimming removed 0 bases from V and 4 bases from J; junction bases left unmatched: 5. Per germline, CDR1 SGHNT and CDR2 YYREEE (reference sequence). The source of this sequence is a man aged 55 to 70 with active or convalescent COVID-19. This rearrangement joins TRBV5-4 to TRBJ1-2; TRBD1 agrees at 11 bases. The sample taken for sequencing was peripheral blood. The CDR3 bases are TGTGCCAGCAGCTTGGTCGGACAGGGGGCGATCTATGGCTACACCTTC. Its protein is CASSLVGQGAIYGYTF.